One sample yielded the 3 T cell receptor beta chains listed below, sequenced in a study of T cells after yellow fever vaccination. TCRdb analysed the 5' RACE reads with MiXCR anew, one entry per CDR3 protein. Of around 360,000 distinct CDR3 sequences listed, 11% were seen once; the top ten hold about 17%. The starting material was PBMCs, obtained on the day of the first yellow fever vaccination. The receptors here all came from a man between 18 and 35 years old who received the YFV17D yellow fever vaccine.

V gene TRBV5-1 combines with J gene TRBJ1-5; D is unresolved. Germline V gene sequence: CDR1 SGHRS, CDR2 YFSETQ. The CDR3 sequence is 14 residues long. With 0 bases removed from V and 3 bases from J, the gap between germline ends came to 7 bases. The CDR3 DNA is TGCGCCAGCAGCTTGGACTTTCCCAATCAGCCCCAGCATTTT. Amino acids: CASSLDFPNQPQHF.

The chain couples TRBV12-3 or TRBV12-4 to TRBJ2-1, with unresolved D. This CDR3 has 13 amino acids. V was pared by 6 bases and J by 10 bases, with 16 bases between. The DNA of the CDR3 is TGTGCCAGCAGCCTGGGTCCCCAAAGGGAGCAGTTCTTC. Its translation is CASSLGPQREQFF.

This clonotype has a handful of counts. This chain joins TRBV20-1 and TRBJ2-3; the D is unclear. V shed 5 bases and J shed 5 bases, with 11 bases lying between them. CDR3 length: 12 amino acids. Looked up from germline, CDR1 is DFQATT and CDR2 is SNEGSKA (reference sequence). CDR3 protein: CSARLGIDTQYF. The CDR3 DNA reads TGCAGTGCTCGTCTAGGGATAGATACGCAGTATTTT.